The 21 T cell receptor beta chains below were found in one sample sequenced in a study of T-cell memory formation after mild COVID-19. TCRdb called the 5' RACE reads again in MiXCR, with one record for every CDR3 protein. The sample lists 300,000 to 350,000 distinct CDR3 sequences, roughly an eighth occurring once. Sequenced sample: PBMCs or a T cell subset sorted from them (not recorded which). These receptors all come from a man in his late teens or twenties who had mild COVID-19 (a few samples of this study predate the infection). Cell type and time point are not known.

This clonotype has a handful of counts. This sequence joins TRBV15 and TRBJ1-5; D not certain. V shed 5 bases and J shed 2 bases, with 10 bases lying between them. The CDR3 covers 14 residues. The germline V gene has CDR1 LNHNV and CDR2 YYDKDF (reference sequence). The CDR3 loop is CATSRGWGNQPQHF. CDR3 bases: TGTGCCACCAGCCGAGGTTGGGGCAATCAGCCCCAGCATTTT.

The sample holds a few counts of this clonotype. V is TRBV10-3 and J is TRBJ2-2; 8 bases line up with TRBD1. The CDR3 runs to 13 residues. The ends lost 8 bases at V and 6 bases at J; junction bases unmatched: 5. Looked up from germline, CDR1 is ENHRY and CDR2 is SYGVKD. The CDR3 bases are TGTGCCATCCGGACAGGGTTTTCCGGGGAGCTGTTTTTT. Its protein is CAIRTGFSGELFF.

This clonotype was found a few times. CDR3 residues: CASSHPTANQPQHF. In nucleotides, the CDR3 is TGCGCCAGCAGCCACCCTACGGCCAATCAGCCCCAGCATTTT. The J gene is TRBJ1-5, the V gene TRBV4-1; no clear D. The CDR3 contains 14 residues. Germline values: CDR1 MGHRA, CDR2 YSYEKL. V lost 3 bases and J 3 bases, leaving 9 bases between the germline ends.

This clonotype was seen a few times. The DNA for the CDR3 is TGTGCCAGCAGCTCCACGAGGCACCTCTACGAGCAGTACTTC. This gives the protein CASSSTRHLYEQYF. The rearrangement uses TRBV11-2 and TRBJ2-7; D ambiguous. The CDR3 is made up of 14 amino acids. Germline V CDR1 and CDR2: SGHAT, FQNNGV. The V gene lost 4 bases and the J gene lost 3 bases, with 13 bases spanning the gap.

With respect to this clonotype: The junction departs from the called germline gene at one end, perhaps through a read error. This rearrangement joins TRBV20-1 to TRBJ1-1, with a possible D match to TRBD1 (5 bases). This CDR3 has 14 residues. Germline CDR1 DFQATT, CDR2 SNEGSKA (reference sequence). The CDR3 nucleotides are TGCAGTGCTAGAAGTGGGGCCTTGAACACTGAAGCCTTCTTT. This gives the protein CSARSGALNTEAFF.

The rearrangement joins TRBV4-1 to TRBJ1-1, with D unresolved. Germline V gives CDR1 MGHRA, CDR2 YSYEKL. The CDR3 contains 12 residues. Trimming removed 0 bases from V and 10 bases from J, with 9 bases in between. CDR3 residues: CASSQEGRTAFF. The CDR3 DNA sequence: TGCGCCAGCAGCCAAGAGGGCAGGACAGCTTTCTTT.

CDR3 in DNA: TGTGCCAGCTCACCATCCCCAGGGGGCCTGGTCGGCTACACCTTC. This codes for CASSPSPGGLVGYTF. The rearrangement uses TRBV18 and TRBJ1-2; TRBD1 matches 8 bases. CDR1 is KGHSH and CDR2 is LQKENI in the germline V gene. The CDR3 consists of 15 residues. The V gene end was trimmed by 2 bases and the J gene end by 8 bases; junction bases not matched to a gene: 10.

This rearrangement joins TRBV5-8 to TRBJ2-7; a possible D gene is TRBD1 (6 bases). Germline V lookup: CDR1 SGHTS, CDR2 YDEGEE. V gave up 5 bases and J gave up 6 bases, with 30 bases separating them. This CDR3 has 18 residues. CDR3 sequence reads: CASSFGRENLWGPLEQYF. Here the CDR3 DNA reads TGTGCCAGCAGTTTCGGACGGGAAAATCTCTGGGGGCCTCTCGAGCAGTACTTC.

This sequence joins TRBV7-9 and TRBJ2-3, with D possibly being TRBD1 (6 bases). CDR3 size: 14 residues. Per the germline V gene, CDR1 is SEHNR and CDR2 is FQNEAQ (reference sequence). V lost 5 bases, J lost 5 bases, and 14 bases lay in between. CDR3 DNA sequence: TGTGCCAGCAGCGCTCGGACAGAGGGAGATACGCAGTATTTT. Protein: CASSARTEGDTQYF.

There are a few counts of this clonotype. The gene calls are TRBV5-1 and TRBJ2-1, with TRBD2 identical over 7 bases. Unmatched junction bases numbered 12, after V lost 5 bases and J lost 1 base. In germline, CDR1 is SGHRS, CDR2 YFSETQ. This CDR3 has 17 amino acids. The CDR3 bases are TGCGCCAGCAGTCCCTCTAGCGGCGGTACGTCCTACAATGAGCAGTTCTTC. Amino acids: CASSPSSGGTSYNEQFF.

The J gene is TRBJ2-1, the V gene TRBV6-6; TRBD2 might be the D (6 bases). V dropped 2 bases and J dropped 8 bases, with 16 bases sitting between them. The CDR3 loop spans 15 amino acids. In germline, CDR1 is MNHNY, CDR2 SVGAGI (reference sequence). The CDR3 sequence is CASSYDPLASDEQFF. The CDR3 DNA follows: TGTGCCAGCAGTTACGATCCGCTCGCTAGCGATGAGCAGTTCTTC.

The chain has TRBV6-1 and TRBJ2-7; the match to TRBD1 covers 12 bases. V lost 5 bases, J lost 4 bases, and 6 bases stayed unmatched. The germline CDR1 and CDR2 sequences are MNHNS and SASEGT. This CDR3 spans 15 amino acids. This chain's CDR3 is CASSSGQGAGYEQYF. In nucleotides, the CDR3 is TGTGCCAGCAGTTCGGGACAGGGGGCAGGATACGAGCAGTACTTC.

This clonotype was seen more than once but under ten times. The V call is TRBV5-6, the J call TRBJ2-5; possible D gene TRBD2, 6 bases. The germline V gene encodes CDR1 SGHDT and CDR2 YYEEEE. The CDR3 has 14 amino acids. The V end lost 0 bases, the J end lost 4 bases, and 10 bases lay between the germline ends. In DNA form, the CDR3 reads TGTGCCAGCAGCTTGGGAGGGAGGCGAGAGACCCAGTACTTC. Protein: CASSLGGRRETQYF.

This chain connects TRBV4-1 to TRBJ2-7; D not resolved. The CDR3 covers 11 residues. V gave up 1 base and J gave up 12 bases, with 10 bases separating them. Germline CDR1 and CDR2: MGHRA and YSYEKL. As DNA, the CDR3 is TGCGCCAGCAGCCAAGCAGGAAGGTCGTACTTC. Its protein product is CASSQAGRSYF.

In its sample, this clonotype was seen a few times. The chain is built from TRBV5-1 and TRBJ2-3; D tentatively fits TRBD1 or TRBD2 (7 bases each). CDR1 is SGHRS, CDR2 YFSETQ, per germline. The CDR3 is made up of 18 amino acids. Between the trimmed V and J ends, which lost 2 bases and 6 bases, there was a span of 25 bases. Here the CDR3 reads CASSFGSMTGRAVDTQYF. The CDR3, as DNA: TGCGCCAGCAGCTTTGGAAGCATGACAGGGAGGGCCGTGGATACGCAGTATTTT.

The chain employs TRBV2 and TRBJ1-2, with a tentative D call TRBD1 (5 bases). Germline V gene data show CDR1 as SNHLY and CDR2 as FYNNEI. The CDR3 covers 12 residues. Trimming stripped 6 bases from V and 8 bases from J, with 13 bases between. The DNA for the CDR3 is TGTGCCAGCAGCCTACAGGTGGGCGGCTACACCTTC. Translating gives CASSLQVGGYTF.

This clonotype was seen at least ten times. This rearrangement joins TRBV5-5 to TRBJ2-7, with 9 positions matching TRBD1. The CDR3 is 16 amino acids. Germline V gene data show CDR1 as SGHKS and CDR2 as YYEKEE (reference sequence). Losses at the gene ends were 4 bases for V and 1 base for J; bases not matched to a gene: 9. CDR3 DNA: TGTGCCAGCAGCGGAAAACCGGGACAGGGTTCCTACGAGCAGTACGTC. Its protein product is CASSGKPGQGSYEQYV.

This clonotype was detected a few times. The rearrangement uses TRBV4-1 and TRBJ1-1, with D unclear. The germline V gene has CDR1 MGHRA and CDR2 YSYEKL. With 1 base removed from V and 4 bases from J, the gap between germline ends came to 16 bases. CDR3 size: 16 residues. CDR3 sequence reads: CASSQVPGTRSTEAFF. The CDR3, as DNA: TGCGCCAGCAGCCAAGTCCCGGGCACTCGCAGCACTGAAGCTTTCTTT.

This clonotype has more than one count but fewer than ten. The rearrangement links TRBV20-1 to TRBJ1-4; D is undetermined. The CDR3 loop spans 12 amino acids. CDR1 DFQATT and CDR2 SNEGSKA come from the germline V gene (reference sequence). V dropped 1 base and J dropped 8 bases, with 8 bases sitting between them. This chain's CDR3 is CSARGAIEKLFF. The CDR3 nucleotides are TGCAGTGCTAGAGGCGCGATAGAAAAACTGTTTTTT.

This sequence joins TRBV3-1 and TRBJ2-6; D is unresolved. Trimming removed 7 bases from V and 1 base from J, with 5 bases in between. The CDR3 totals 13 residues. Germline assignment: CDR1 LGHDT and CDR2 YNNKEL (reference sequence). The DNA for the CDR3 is TGTGCCAGCACGAGTTCTGGGGCCAACGTCCTGACTTTC. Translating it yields CASTSSGANVLTF.

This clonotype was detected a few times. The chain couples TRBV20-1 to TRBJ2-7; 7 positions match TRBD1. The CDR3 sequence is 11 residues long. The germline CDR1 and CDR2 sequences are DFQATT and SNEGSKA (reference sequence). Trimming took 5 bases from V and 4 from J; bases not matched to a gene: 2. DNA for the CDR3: TGCAGTGCTGAGACAGGGTACGAGCAGTACTTC. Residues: CSAETGYEQYF.